This record concerns one T cell receptor beta chain sequence. This specimen comes from a study of control samples from healthy donors and cancer patients. CDR1 and CDR2 (germline): SEHNR, FQNEAQ (reference sequence). The CDR3 loop spans 15 amino acids. The ends were cut back, 0 bases at V and 6 bases at J, with 15 bases in the middle. Profiling relied on immunoSEQ multiplex PCR, and the TCRdb table lists in-frame clones only, not all of them. The data contain under 65,000 clones, about 90% of them singletons. The chain uses TRBV7-9 and TRBJ2-7; tentative D call: TRBD2 (6 bases). The sample was PBMCs. The clonotype comes from a woman in her sixties with lung cancer. The CDR3 protein is CASSLAGTGAGEQYF. CDR3 DNA: TGTGCCAGCAGCTTAGCCGGGACTGGGGCAGGCGAGCAGTACTTC. The full variable domain, in which reference TRBV7-9 and TRBJ2-7 provide the parts outside the CDR3, is DTGVSQNPRHKITKRGQNVTFRCDPISEHNRLYWYRQTLGQGPEFLTYFQNEAQLEKSRLLSDRFSAERPKGSFSTLEIQRTEQGDSAMYLCASSLAGTGAGEQYFGPGTRLTVT.